A single sample gave rise to the 3 T cell receptor beta chains below, sequenced in a study of early T cells in non-severe SARS-CoV-2 infection. Each CDR3 protein is one row after TCRdb ran MiXCR on the 5' RACE reads. The sample holds roughly 90,000 distinct CDR3 sequences; 13% to 15% are singletons and the top ten take roughly 6%. The sequenced material came from whole blood. These receptors were collected from an adult who was a healthcare worker with PCR-confirmed SARS-CoV-2 infection or an uninfected control (not recorded which).

The chain joins TRBV2 to TRBJ2-3; D is ambiguous. The CDR3 spans 15 residues. The V and J ends lost 7 bases and 2 bases respectively, with 16 bases between them. Looked up from germline, CDR1 is SNHLY and CDR2 is FYNNEI. The CDR3 nucleotides are TGTGCCAGCATGAGGAGTTCAGTGGACACAGATACGCAGTATTTT. Protein: CASMRSSVDTDTQYF.

This clonotype was seen many times. The rearrangement links TRBV28 to TRBJ1-5, with no clear D. CDR3 length: 12 residues. V dropped 7 bases and J dropped 1 base, with 5 bases sitting between them. Germline V CDR1 and CDR2: MDHEN, SYDVKM. The CDR3 sequence: CASTESNQPQHF. CDR3 coding DNA: TGTGCCAGCACCGAAAGCAATCAGCCCCAGCATTTT. The full variable domain, in which reference TRBV28 and TRBJ1-5 provide the parts outside the CDR3, is DVKVTQSSRYLVKRTGEKVFLECVQDMDHENMFWYRQDPGLGLRLIYFSYDVKMKEKGDIPEGYSVSREKKERFSLILESASTNQTSMYLCASTESNQPQHFGDGTRLSIL.

This clonotype turned up a few times. The chain recombines TRBV7-2 with TRBJ1-2; 10 nucleotides match TRBD1. With 1 base clipped from V and 6 bases from J, the junction kept 2 bases outside the gene matches. The germline V gene encodes CDR1 SGHTA and CDR2 FQGNSA. This CDR3 has 14 residues. The CDR3 spells CASSLVTGGDGYTF. CDR3 sequence (DNA): TGTGCCAGCAGCTTAGTGACAGGGGGCGATGGCTACACCTTC.